The 13 T cell receptor beta chains below all came from one sample that was sequenced in a study of molecular identifiers for immune sequencing clone quantification. TCRdb reprocessed the PCR reads via MiXCR and lists one record per CDR3 protein. The sample holds about 36,000 distinct CDR3 sequences; about 18% are singletons and the top ten take under 8.5%. The specimen sequenced was naive CD8+ T cells from blood, with Jurkat cell RNA spiked in. Subset: FACS-sorted CD8+CD4-CCR7+CD45RA+ naive T cells. These receptors were taken from a human donor in good health. Some libraries in this study had Jurkat cell RNA spiked in.

This clonotype was detected ten times or more. This sequence joins TRBV6-6 and TRBJ2-5; the D gene is possibly TRBD1 (6 bases). V dropped 9 bases and J dropped 0 bases, with 11 bases sitting between them. The CDR3 length is 13 residues. Germline CDR1 MNHNY, CDR2 SVGAGI (reference sequence). CDR3 protein: CASTYRDQETQYF. DNA for the CDR3: TGTGCCAGTACTTACAGGGACCAAGAGACCCAGTACTTC.

This clonotype was detected many times. The J gene is TRBJ1-1, the V gene TRBV28; 10 positions agree with TRBD1. Germline V lookup: CDR1 MDHEN, CDR2 SYDVKM. J gave up 1 base and V 3 bases, and 2 bases lay outside the gene matches. The CDR3 totals 15 residues. CDR3 sequence (DNA): TGTGCCAGCAGTTTGGGACAGGGGACGAACACTGAAGCTTTCTTT. Translating gives CASSLGQGTNTEAFF.

This clonotype showed up many times. The chain combines TRBV7-9 with TRBJ2-3; D is perhaps TRBD1 or TRBD2 (5 bases each). The V and J ends lost 6 bases and 4 bases respectively, with 17 bases between them. This CDR3 has 15 residues. Germline V gene lookup returns CDR1 SEHNR and CDR2 FQNEAQ (reference sequence). CDR3 DNA: TGTGCCAGCAGTCGCCCGGGACCACAATCAGATACGCAGTATTTT. This codes for CASSRPGPQSDTQYF.

This clonotype was detected many times. The chain links TRBV5-4 to TRBJ1-1; no definite D call. Germline CDR1 reads SGHNT; CDR2 reads YYREEE (reference sequence). CDR3 length equals 13 residues. V was cut by 4 bases and J by 0 bases, with 7 bases left in between. CDR3 in DNA: TGTGCCAGCAGCAAGAACATGAACACTGAAGCTTTCTTT. Protein sequence: CASSKNMNTEAFF.

The chain joins TRBV6-2 or TRBV6-3 to TRBJ2-7, with D maybe TRBD2 (6 bases). The germline V gene encodes CDR1 MNHEY and CDR2 SVGEGT. The CDR3 contains 14 residues. Trimming cost V 5 bases and J 3 bases, with 14 bases left between them. The DNA of the CDR3 is TGTGCCAGCAGTCTGACTAGTTCCTACTACGAGCAGTACTTC. It yields the protein CASSLTSSYYEQYF.

The J gene is TRBJ2-1, the V gene TRBV19; D is unclear. The germline gives CDR1 LNHDA, CDR2 SQIVND (reference sequence). V lost 9 bases, J lost 10 bases, and 10 bases lay in between. This CDR3 has 10 amino acids. CDR3 residues: CASSAGEQFF. In DNA, the CDR3 is TGTGCCAGCTCCGCCGGGGAGCAGTTCTTC.

This clonotype was seen more than once but under ten times. This chain's CDR3 is CSARTSSTDTQYF. In DNA, the CDR3 is TGCAGTGCTAGAACTAGCAGCACAGATACGCAGTATTTT. The V and J genes are TRBV20-1 and TRBJ2-3, with D possibly being TRBD2 (6 bases). V lost 2 bases and J 0 bases, leaving 6 bases between the germline ends. Germline CDR1 is DFQATT and CDR2 is SNEGSKA (reference sequence). This CDR3 spans 13 amino acids.

The sample holds many counts of this clonotype. This chain connects TRBV3-1 to TRBJ2-7; TRBD1 or TRBD2 may be the D gene (6 bases each). Germline loops: CDR1 LGHDT, CDR2 YNNKEL (reference sequence). V was pared by 5 bases and J by 5 bases, with 16 bases between. The CDR3 contains 14 residues. The CDR3 here is CASSIFPGADEQYF. For the CDR3, the DNA is TGTGCCAGCAGCATTTTTCCGGGGGCAGACGAGCAGTACTTC.

There are many counts of this clonotype. V gene TRBV14 combines with J gene TRBJ1-1, with D possibly matching TRBD1 (6 bases). V was trimmed by 3 bases and J by 0 bases, leaving 11 bases between them. The germline V gene encodes CDR1 SGHDN and CDR2 FVKESK. This CDR3 contains 15 residues. The CDR3, as DNA: TGTGCCAGCAGCCACTTACAGGGCATGAACACTGAAGCTTTCTTT. This translates into CASSHLQGMNTEAFF.

This clonotype was recorded many times. The V call is TRBV4-3, the J call TRBJ1-6; unclear D gene. V shed 0 bases and J shed 2 bases, with 11 bases lying between them. Germline lookup yields CDR1 LGHNA and CDR2 YSLEER. This CDR3 contains 17 residues. The CDR3 region has the DNA TGCGCCAGCAGCCAAGATGAGTCTCCCACCTATAATTCACCCCTCCACTTT. As protein: CASSQDESPTYNSPLHF.

The genes are TRBV6-5 and TRBJ2-3, with 7 bases fitting TRBD1. The CDR3 totals 15 residues. CDR1 and CDR2 (germline): MNHEY, SVGAGI. Trimming cost V 10 bases and J 2 bases; bases outside gene matches: 12. The CDR3 bases are TGTGCCACCTCCGGTAGGGGGACAGACACAGATACGCAGTATTTT. Its translation: CATSGRGTDTDTQYF.

This clonotype was recorded a few times. V usage is TRBV7-2 and J usage is TRBJ2-1; D is tentatively TRBD1 or TRBD2 (5 bases each). Per the germline V gene, CDR1 is SGHTA and CDR2 is FQGNSA. This CDR3 has 16 amino acids. V lost 1 base, J lost 8 bases, and 18 bases lay in between. The CDR3, as DNA: TGTGCCAGCAGCTTAGGGGGGTCAATCTGGCGTGATGAGCAGTTCTTC. As protein: CASSLGGSIWRDEQFF.

This clonotype has ten or more counts. The chain links TRBV7-6 to TRBJ2-3, with TRBD2 matching 7 bases. This CDR3 comprises 17 residues. V was pared by 2 bases and J by 2 bases, with 10 bases of the junction left unmatched. The V gene's germline CDR1 is SGHVS and CDR2 FNYEAQ. The chain's CDR3 is CASSLSASSGYTDTQYF. CDR3 coding DNA: TGTGCCAGCAGCTTAAGTGCTTCTAGCGGCTACACAGATACGCAGTATTTT.